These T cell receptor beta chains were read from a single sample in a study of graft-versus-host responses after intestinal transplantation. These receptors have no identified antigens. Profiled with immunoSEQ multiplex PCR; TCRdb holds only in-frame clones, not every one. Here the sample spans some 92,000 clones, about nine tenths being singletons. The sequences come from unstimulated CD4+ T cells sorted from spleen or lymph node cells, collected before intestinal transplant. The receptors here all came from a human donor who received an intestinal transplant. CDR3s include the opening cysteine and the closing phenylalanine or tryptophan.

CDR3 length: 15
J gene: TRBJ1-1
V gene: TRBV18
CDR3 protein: CASSPRTGWNTEAFF

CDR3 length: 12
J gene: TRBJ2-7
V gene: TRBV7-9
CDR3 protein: CASSLGPDEQYF

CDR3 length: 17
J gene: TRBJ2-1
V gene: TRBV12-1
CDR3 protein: CASSARTSGSFHNEQFF

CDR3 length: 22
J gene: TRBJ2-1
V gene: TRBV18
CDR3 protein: CASSPREPGQGREGVDPSEQFF

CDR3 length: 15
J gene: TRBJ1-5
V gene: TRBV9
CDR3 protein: CASSETGVNNQPQHF

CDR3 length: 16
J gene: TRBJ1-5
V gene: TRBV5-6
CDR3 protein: CASSLGGAPGNQPQHF

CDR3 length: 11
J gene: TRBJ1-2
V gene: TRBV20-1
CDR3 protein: CSAPQGSGYTF

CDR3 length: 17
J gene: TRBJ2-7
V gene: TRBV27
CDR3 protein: CASSFLVAGEVAYEQYF

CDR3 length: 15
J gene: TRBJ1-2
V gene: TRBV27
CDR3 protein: CASSSLPTGRYGYTF

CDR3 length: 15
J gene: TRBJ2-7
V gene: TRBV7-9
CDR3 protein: CASRYGTETSYEQYF

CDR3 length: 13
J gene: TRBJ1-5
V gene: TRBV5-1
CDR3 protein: CASSFLGNQPQHF

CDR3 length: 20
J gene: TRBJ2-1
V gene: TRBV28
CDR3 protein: CASSLSGRGGVSLTVGEQFF

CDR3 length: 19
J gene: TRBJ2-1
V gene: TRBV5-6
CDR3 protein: CASSDPRPPRAPKSNEQFF

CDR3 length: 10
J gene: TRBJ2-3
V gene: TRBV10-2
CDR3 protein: CASLGDTQYF

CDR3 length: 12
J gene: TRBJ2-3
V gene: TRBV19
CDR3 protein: CATDRGTDTQYF

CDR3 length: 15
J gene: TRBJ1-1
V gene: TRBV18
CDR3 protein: CASSLGPGENTEAFF

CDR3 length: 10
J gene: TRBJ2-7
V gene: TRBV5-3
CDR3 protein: CARSFHRIPF

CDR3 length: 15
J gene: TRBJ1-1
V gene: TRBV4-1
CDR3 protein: CASSAGQGPNTEAFF

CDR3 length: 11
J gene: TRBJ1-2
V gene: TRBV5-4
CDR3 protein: CASSFGGAYTF

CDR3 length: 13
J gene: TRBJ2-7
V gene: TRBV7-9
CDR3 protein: CASSQQGAGEQYF

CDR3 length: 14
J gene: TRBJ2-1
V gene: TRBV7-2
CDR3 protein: CASTKLAVLNEQFF

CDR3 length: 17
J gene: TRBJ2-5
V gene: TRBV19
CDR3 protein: CASSKISGAPAIETQYF

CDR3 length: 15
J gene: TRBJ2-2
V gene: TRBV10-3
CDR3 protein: CAISDGTGYSGELFF

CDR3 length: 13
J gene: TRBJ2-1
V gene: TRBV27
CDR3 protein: CASTRGRGNEQFF

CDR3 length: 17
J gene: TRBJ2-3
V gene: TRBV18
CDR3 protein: CASSPLGSAGGTDTQYF

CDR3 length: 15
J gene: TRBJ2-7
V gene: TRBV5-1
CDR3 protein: CASSLFTARGNEQYF

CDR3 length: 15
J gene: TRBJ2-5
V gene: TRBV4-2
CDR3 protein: CASSQDSFPGETQYF

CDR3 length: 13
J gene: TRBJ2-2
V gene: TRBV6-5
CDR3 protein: CASWRYRTGELFF

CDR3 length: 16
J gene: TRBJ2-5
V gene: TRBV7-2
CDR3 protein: CASSGSRVRGAETQYF

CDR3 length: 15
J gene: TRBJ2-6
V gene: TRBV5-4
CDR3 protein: CASSLGGPGANVLTF

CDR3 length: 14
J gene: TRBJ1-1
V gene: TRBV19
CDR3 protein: CASSRRVYNTEAFF

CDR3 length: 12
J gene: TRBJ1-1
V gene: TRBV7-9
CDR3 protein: CASSIDLGEAFF

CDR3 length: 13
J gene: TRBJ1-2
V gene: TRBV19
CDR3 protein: CASSRDTYYGYTF

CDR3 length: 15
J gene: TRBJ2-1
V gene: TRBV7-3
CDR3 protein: CASSFQRNSYNEQFF

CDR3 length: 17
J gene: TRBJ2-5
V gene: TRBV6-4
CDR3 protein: CASSDSRTRQGVRTQYF

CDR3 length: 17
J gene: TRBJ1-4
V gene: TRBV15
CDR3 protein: CATSRGLGGASEEKLFF

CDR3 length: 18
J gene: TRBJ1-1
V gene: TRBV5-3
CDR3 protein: CARSATTGEEIMNTEAFF

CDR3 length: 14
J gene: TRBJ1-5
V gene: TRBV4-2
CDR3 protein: CASSLVAGPEPQHF

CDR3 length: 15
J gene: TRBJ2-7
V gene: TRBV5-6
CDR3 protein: CASSLDPPHSYEQYF

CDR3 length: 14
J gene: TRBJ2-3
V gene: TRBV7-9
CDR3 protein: CASSSPGLTDTQYF

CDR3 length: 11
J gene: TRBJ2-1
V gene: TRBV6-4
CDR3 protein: CASSAGGEQFF

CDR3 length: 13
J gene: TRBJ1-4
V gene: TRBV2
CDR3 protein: CASSSGDTEKLFF

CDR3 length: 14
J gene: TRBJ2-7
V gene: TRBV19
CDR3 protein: CASRPTGSSYEQYF

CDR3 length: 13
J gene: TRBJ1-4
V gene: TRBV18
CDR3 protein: CASSPKTDEKLFF

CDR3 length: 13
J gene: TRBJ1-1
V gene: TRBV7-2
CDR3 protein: CASSLTGGTEAFF

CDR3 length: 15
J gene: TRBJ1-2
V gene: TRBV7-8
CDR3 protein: CASSLGGGQSYGYTF

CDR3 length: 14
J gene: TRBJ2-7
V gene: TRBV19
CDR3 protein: CASSIVGGYYEQYF

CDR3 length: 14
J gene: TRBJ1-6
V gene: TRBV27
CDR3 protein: CASRVTGENSPLHF

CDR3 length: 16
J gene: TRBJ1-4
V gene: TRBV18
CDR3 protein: CASSPPNGRDNEKLFF

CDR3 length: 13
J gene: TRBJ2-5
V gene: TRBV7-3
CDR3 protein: CASSPNYQETQYF

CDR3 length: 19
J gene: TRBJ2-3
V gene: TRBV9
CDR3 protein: CASSVEESGGPPPTDTQYF

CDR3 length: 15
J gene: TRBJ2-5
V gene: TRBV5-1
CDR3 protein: CASSLVQGTGEAQYF

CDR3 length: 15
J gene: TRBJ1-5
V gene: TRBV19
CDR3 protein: CASSLTGASNQPQHF

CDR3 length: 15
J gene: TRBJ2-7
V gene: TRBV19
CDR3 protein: CASSITSGSSYEQYF

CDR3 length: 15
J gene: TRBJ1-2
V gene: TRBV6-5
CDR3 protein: CASSGQGEMNYGYTF

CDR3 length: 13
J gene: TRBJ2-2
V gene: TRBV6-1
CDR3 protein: CASSWRYTGELFF

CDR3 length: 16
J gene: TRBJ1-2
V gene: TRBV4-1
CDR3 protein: CASSQVVGAQGYGYTF

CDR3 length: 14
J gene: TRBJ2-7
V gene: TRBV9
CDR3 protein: CASSPKPTGYEQYF

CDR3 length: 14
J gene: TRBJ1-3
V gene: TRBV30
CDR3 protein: CAWRVGGSGNTIYF